The source of this T cell receptor beta chain is a study of T cell responses to AZD1222 COVID-19 vaccine. CDR1 and CDR2 from the germline V gene are SGHVS and FNYEAQ. Between the trimmed V and J ends, which lost 11 bases and 4 bases, there was a span of 20 bases. The CDR3 length is 14 residues. As to this clone: What it binds is not known.

Assay used: immunoSEQ multiplex PCR; TCRdb lists only in-frame clones, some missing. Altogether about 140,000 clones are present, about 90% being singletons, with the ten largest covering approximately 3.7%. Study-wide results and limits: A rise in Spike-specific TCR breadth and depth followed two AZD1222 doses. Reports indicate that nearly half of spike-specific TCRs are directed at unmutated variant regions. White British ancestry dominated among donors, who included more females, and clonal diversity was possibly underestimated.

V gene TRBV7-6 combines with J gene TRBJ1-2; no definite D call. The clonotype was recovered from an adult in good health. Source: peripheral blood, taken on day 0 of AZD1222 vaccination. The CDR3 DNA is TGTGCCGGCCCGGGTCACCTAATTATCTATGGCTACACCTTC. Encoded protein: CAGPGHLIIYGYTF.